Listed below are T cell receptor beta chains from one sample, sequenced in a study of T-cell reconstitution after alpha-beta-depleted transplantation in children. TCRdb used MiXCR to reprocess the PCR reads, holding one entry per CDR3 protein. The sample holds around 370,000 distinct CDR3 sequences; about a tenth are singletons and the top ten take around 2.4%. Here the sequenced sample was PBMCs from the stem cell graft donor, taken from the stem cell graft. The receptors were sampled from a human donor who donated a stem cell graft to a child with acute lymphoblastic leukemia. Both conserved end residues are part of each CDR3. A D gene is named only where the DNA matches it firmly. Not all rows give a size; the values are once, few, many and, for expanded clones, a class.

V gene	D gene	clone size	J gene	CDR3 protein	CDR3 DNA
TRBV29-1	.	many	TRBJ1-5	CSVAYGGGQPQHF	TGCAGCGTCGCTTATGGGGGGGGGCAGCCCCAGCATTTT
TRBV7-9	TRBD2	few	TRBJ2-2	CAGTGTSGRADTGELFF	TGTGCCGGCACCGGGACTAGCGGGAGGGCGGACACCGGGGAGCTGTTTTTT
TRBV5-1	TRBD2	few	TRBJ2-7	CASSPPEAPGLAYEQYF	TGCGCCAGCAGCCCACCCGAAGCACCGGGACTAGCTTACGAGCAGTACTTC
TRBV6-5	.	few	TRBJ2-3	CASSYSTPPDTQYF	TGTGCCAGCAGTTACTCGACTCCTCCCGATACGCAGTATTTT
TRBV11-2	TRBD2	.	TRBJ2-1	CASSLRRGDHNEQFF	TGTGCCAGCAGCCTCCGCCGGGGGGATCACAATGAGCAGTTCTTC
TRBV7-2	TRBD1	few	TRBJ1-2	CASSYGTGGEVYGYTF	TGTGCCAGCAGCTACGGGACAGGGGGCGAAGTCTATGGCTACACCTTC
TRBV7-9	.	many	TRBJ2-2	CASSLQQGATGELFF	TGTGCCAGCAGCTTACAACAGGGAGCCACCGGGGAGCTGTTTTTT
TRBV20-1	.	few	TRBJ1-4	CSAPRPGGSNEKLFF	TGCAGTGCTCCTCGTCCGGGGGGGTCTAATGAAAAACTGTTTTTT
TRBV28	TRBD1	few	TRBJ2-7	CASSPTGEQYF	TGTGCCAGCAGTCCGACAGGGGAGCAGTACTTC
TRBV4-2	TRBD2	few	TRBJ2-1	CASSERELTYNEQFF	TGTGCCAGCAGCGAGCGGGAGCTCACCTACAATGAGCAGTTCTTC
TRBV7-9	.	many	TRBJ2-5	CASSLAVGLETQYF	TGTGCCAGCAGCTTAGCTGTAGGGTTGGAGACCCAGTACTTC
TRBV7-2	.	few	TRBJ2-7	CASSLIYYEQYF	TGTGCCAGCAGCTTAATCTACTACGAGCAGTACTTC
TRBV10-3	.	many	TRBJ1-1	CAISESRQAIEAFF	TGTGCCATCAGTGAGTCTAGACAGGCCATTGAAGCTTTCTTT
TRBV7-8	TRBD1	many	TRBJ2-1	CASSPPLRTGGYNEQFF	TGTGCCAGCAGCCCCCCATTAAGGACAGGGGGCTACAATGAGCAGTTCTTC
TRBV4-2	TRBD2	.	TRBJ2-3	CARMTAWRTGGPSGDTQYF	TGTGCCAGGATGACAGCTTGGAGGACGGGAGGGCCCTCGGGAGATACGCAGTATTTT